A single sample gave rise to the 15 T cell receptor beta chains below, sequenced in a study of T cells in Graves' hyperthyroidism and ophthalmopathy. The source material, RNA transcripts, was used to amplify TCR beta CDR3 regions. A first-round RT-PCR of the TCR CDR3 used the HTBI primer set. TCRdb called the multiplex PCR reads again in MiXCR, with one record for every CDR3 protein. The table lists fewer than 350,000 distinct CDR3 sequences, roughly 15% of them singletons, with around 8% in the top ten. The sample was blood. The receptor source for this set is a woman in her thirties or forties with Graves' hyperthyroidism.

For the CDR3, the DNA is TGTGCCAGCAGCCGGGTGAGGGGTAGCAATCAGCCCCAGCATTTT. This gives the protein CASSRVRGSNQPQHF. The genes are TRBV12-3 or TRBV12-4 and TRBJ1-5, with D possibly matching TRBD1 (5 bases). The CDR3 runs 15 residues. Trimming cost V 6 bases and J 0 bases, with 12 bases left between them.

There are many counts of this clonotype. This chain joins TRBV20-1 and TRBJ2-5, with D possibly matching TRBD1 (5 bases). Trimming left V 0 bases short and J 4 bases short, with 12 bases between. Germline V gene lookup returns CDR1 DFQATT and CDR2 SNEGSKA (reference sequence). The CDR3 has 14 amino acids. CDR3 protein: CSARDRQGGETQYF. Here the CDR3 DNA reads TGCAGTGCTAGAGATCGGCAGGGTGGAGAGACCCAGTACTTC.

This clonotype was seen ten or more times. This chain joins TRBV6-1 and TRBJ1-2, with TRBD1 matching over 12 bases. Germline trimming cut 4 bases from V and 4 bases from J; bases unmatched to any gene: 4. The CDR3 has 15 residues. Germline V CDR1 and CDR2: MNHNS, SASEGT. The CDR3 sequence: CASSVGTGGGYGYTF. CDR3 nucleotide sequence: TGTGCCAGCAGTGTTGGGACAGGGGGCGGCTATGGCTACACCTTC.

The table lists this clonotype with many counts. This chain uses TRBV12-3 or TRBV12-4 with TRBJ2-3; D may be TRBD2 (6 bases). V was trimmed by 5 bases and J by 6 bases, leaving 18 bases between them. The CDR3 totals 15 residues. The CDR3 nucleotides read TGTGCCAGCAGTCACTCACTAGCCTCGGGGGATACGCAGTATTTT. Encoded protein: CASSHSLASGDTQYF.

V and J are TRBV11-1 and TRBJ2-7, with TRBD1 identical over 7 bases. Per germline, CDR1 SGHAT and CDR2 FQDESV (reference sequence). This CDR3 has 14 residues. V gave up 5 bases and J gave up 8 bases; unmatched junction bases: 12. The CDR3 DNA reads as TGTGCCAGCAGCCCCGGGCAGGGGGATAGGCAGCAGTACTTC. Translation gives CASSPGQGDRQQYF.

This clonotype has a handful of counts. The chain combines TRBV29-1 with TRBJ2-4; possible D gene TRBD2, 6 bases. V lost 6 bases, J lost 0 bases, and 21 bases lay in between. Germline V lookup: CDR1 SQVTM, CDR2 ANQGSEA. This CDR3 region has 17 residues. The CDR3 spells CSVGPGRGGGAKNIQYF. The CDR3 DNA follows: TGCAGCGTAGGACCCGGGCGGGGCGGAGGAGCCAAAAACATTCAGTACTTC.

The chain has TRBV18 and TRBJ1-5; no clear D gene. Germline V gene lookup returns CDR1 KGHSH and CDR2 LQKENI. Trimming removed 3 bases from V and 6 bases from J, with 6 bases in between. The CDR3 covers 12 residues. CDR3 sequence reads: CASSPTGQPQHF. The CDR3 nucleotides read TGTGCCAGCTCACCGACGGGTCAGCCCCAGCATTTT.

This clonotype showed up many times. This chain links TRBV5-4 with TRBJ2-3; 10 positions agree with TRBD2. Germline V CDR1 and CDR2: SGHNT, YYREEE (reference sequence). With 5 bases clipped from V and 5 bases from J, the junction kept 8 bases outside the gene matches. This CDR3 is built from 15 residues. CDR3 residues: CASREPSGSVDTQYF. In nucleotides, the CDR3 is TGTGCCAGCAGAGAACCTAGCGGGAGCGTAGATACGCAGTATTTT.

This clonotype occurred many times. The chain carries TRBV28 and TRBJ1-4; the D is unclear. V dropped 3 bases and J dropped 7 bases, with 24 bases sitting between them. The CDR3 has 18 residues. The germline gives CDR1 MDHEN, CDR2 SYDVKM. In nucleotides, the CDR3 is TGTGCCAGCAGTTTTGTTTTGCCAGACCCCTTGGCCTTTGAAAAACTGTTTTTT. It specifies CASSFVLPDPLAFEKLFF.

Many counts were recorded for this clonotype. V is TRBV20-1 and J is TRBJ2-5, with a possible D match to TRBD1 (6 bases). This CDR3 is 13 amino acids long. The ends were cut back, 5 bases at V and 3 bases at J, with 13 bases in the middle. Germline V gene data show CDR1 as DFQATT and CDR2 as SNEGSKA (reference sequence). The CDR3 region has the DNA TGCAGTGCTTACAGGGACGGAAAAGAGACCCAGTACTTC. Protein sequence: CSAYRDGKETQYF.

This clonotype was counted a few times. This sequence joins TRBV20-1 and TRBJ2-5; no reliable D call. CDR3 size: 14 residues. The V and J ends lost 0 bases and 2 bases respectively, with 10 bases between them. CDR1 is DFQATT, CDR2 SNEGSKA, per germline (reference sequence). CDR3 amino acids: CSARDLLQQETQYF. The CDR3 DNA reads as TGCAGTGCTAGAGATCTTCTCCAGCAAGAGACCCAGTACTTC.

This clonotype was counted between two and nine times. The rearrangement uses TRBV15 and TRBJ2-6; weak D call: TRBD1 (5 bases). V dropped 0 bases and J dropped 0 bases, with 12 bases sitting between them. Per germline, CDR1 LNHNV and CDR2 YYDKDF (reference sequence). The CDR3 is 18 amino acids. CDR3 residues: CATSRDLTANSGANVLTF. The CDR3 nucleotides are TGTGCCACCAGCAGAGATCTGACAGCAAACTCTGGGGCCAACGTCCTGACTTTC. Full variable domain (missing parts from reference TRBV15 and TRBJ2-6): DAMVIQNPRYQVTQFGKPVTLSCSQTLNHNVMYWYQQKSSQAPKLLFHYYDKDFNNEADTPDNFQSRRPNTSFCFLDIRSPGLGDTAMYLCATSRDLTANSGANVLTFGAGSRLTVL.

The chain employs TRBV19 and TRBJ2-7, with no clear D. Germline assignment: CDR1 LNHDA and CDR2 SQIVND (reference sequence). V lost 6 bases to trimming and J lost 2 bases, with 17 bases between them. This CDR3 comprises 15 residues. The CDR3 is CASRVAYYGTYEQYF. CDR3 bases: TGTGCCAGTAGGGTTGCGTACTACGGAACCTACGAGCAGTACTTC.

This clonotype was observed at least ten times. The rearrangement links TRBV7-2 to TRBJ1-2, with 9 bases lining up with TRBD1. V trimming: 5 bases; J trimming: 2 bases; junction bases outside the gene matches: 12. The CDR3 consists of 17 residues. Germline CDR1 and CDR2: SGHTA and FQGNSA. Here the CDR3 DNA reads TGTGCCAGCAGCCCTAGGTCTGGGACAGGGACCAACTATGGCTACACCTTC. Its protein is CASSPRSGTGTNYGYTF.

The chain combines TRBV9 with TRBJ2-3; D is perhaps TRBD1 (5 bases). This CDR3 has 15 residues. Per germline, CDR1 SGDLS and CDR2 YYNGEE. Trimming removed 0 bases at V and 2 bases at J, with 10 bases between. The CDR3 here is CASSVAAGNTDTQYF. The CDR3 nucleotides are TGTGCCAGCAGCGTAGCGGCAGGGAACACAGATACGCAGTATTTT.